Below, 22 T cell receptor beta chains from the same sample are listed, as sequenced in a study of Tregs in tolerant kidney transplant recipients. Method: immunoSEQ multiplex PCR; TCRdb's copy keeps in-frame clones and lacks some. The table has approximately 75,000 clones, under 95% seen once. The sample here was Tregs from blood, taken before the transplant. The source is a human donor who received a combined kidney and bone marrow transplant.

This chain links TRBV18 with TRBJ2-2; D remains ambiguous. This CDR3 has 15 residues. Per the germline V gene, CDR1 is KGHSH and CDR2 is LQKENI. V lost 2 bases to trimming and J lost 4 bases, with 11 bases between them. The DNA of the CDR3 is TGTGCCAGCTCACCATCCACACAGAGCACCGGGGAGCTGTTTTTT. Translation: CASSPSTQSTGELFF.

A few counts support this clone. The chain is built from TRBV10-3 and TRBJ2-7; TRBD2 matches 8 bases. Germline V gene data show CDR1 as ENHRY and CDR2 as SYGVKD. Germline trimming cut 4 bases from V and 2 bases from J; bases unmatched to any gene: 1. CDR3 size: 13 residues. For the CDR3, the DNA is TGTGCCATCAGTGCAGCGGGAGCCTACGAGCAGTACTTC. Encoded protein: CAISAAGAYEQYF.

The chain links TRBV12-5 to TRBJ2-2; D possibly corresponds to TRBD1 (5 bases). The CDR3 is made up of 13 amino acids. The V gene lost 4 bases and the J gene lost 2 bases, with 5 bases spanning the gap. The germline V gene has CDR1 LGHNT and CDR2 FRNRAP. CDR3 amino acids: CASGWTNTGELFF. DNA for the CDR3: TGTGCTAGTGGTTGGACAAACACCGGGGAGCTGTTTTTT.

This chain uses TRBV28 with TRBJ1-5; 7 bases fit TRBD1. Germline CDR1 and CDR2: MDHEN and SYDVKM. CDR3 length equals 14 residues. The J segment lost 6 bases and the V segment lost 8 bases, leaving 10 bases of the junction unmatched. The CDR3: CASGTTGSGQPQHF. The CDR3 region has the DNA TGTGCCAGCGGAACGACAGGGTCTGGTCAGCCCCAGCATTTT.

The chain's CDR3 is CASSDPGRSGRDTQYF. Here the CDR3 DNA reads TGTGCCAGCAGTGACCCCGGACGGTCCGGACGGGATACGCAGTATTTT. This sequence joins TRBV25-1 and TRBJ2-3, with D unclear. The V and J ends lost 3 bases and 6 bases respectively, with 19 bases between them. The CDR3 covers 16 residues. Germline lookup yields CDR1 MGHDK and CDR2 SYGVNS.

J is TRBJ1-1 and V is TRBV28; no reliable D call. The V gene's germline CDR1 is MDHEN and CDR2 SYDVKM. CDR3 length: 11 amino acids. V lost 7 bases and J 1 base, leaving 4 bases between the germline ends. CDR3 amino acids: CASISNTEAFF. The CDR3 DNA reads TGTGCCAGCATCTCGAACACTGAAGCTTTCTTT.

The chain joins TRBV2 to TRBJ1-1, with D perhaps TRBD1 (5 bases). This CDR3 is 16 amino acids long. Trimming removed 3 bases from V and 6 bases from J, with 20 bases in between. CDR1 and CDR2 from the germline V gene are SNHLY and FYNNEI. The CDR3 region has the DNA TGTGCCAGCAGTGAGAGGGCAGGGAGGGGAAAGGCTGAAGCTTTCTTT. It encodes CASSERAGRGKAEAFF. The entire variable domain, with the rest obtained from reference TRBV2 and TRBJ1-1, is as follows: EPEVTQTPSHQVTQMGQEVILRCVPISNHLYFYWYRQILGQKVEFLVSFYNNEISEKSEIFDDQFSVERPDGSNFTLKIRSTKLEDSAMYFCASSERAGRGKAEAFFGQGTRLTVV.

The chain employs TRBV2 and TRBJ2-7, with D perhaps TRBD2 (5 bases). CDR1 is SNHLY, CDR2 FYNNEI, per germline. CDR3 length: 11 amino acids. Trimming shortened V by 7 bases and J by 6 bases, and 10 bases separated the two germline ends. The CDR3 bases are TGTGCCAGCACCGACTATTCCGAGCAGTACTTC. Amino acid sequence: CASTDYSEQYF.

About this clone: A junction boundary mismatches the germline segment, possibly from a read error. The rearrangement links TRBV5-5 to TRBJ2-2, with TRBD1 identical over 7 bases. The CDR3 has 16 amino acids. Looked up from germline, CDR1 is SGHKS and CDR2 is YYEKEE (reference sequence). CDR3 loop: CANSLFQGENSGELFF. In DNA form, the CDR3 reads TGTGCCAACAGCTTGTTTCAGGGGGAAAATTCCGGGGAGCTGTTTTTT.

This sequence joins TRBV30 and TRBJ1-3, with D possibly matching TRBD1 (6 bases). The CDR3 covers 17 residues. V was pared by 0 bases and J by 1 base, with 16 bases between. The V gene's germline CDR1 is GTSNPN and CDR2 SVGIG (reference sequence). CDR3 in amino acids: CAWSVQGYLGSGNTIYF. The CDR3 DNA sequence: TGTGCCTGGAGTGTACAGGGTTATTTAGGATCTGGAAACACCATATATTTT.

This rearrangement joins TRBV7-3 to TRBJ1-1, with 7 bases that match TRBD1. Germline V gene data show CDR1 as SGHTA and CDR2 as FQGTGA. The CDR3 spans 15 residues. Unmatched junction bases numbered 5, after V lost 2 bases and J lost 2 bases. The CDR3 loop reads CASSLYGGGNTEAFF. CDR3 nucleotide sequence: TGTGCCAGCAGCTTATATGGAGGGGGCAACACTGAAGCTTTCTTT.

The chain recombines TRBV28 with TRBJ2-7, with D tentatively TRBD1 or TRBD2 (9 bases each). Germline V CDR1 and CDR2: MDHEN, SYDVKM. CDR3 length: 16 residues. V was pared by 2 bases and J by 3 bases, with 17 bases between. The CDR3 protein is CASSLAGGTGYYEQYF. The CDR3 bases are TGTGCCAGCAGTTTAGCGGGGGGGACAGGGTACTACGAGCAGTACTTC.

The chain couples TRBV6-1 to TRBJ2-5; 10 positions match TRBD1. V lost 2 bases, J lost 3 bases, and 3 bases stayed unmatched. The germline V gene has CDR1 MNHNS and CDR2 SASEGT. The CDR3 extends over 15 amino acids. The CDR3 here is CASSEWGTGEETQYF. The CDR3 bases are TGTGCCAGCAGTGAATGGGGGACAGGGGAAGAGACCCAGTACTTC.

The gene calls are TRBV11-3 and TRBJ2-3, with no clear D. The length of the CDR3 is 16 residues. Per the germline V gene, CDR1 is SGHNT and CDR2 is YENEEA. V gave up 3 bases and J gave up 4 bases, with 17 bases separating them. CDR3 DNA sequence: TGTGCCAGCAGCTTGGGCGCAGGTTCTCACGCAGATACGCAGTATTTT. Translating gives CASSLGAGSHADTQYF.

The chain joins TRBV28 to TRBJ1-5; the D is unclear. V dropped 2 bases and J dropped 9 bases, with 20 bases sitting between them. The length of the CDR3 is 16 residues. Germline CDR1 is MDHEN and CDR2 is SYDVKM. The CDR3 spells CASSLIGHNPIPPQHF. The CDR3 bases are TGTGCCAGCAGTTTAATTGGGCATAATCCCATTCCGCCCCAGCATTTT.

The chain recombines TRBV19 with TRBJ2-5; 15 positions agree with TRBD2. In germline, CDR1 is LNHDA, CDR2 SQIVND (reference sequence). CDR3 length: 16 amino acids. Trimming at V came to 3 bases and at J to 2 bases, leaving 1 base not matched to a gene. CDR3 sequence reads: CASSMGLAGGQETQYF. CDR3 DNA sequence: TGTGCCAGTAGTATGGGACTAGCGGGAGGACAAGAGACCCAGTACTTC.

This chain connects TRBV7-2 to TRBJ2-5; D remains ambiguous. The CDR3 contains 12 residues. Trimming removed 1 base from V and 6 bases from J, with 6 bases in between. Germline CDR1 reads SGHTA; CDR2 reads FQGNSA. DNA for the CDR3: TGTGCCAGCAGCTTAGTAAGGAAGACCCAGTACTTC. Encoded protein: CASSLVRKTQYF.

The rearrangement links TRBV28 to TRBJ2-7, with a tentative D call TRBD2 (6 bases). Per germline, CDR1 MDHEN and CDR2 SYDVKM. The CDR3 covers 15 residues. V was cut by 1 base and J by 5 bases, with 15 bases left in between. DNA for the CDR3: TGTGCCAGCAGTTTATCGCCGTGGAGGGCCCACGAGCAGTACTTC. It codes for CASSLSPWRAHEQYF.

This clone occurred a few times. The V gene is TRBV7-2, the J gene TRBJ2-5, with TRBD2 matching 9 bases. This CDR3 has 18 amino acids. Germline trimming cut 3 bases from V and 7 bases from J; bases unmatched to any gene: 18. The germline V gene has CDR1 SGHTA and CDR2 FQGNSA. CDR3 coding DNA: TGTGCCAGCAGCTTGGCAAGGGGCCTAGCGGGATTCACGGGGACCCAGTACTTC. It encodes CASSLARGLAGFTGTQYF.

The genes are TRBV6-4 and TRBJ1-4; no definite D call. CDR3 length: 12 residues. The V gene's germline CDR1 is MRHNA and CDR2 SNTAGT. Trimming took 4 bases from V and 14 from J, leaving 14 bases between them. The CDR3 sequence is CASSGRFPRLFF. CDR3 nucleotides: TGTGCCAGCAGTGGCCGATTCCCGCGCCTGTTTTTT.

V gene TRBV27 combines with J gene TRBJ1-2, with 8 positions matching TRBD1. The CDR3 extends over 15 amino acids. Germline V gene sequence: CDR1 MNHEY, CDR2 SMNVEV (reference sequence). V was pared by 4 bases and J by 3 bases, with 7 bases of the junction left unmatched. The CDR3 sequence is CASSSPGQGHYGYTF. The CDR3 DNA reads TGTGCCAGCAGTTCCCCAGGACAGGGCCACTATGGCTACACCTTC.

CDR3 in DNA: TGCGCCAGCAGTGGCGGTGGACAGGGGGATAGTGAGCAGTTCTTC. This encodes CASSGGGQGDSEQFF. The chain uses TRBV10-1 and TRBJ2-1; 10 bases match TRBD1. The ends lost 4 bases at V and 9 bases at J; junction bases unmatched: 9. This CDR3 has 15 amino acids. The germline gives CDR1 WNHNN, CDR2 SYGVQD (reference sequence).